The 8 T cell receptor beta chains presented below share a single source sample, sequenced in a study of regulatory T cells in long-lasting Graves disease. According to the study, TCR beta libraries were built with iRepertoire HTBI primers and CDR3-region Arm-PCR. TCRdb independently ran MiXCR on the multiplex PCR reads; one entry per CDR3 protein. The sample consists of 620,000 or so distinct CDR3 sequences, roughly 15% of them appearing once. Time point in this sample: newly diagnosed GD, antithyroid drugs for less than 3 months. Extracted PBMC RNA gave rise to the TCR library. Another study also made use of these data, one on T cells in Graves' hyperthyroidism and ophthalmopathy.

The input for sequencing was peripheral blood mononuclear cells (PBMCs), taken at new diagnosis, from a patient treated with antithyroid drugs. These receptors all come from a woman aged 25 to 45 with Graves disease.

DNA for the CDR3: TGTGCCAGCAGCTTAGCGGGACAGGGGGCCGCTGGCCAGTTCTTC. Its translation is CASSLAGQGAAGQFF. The J gene is TRBJ2-1, the V gene TRBV7-9; 12 nucleotides match TRBD1. V was pared by 0 bases and J by 13 bases, with 7 bases of the junction left unmatched. Germline V gene data show CDR1 as SEHNR and CDR2 as FQNEAQ (reference sequence). The CDR3 runs 15 residues.

This clonotype was found many times. This sequence joins TRBV12-3 or TRBV12-4 and TRBJ2-3, with D tentatively TRBD2 (6 bases). V was trimmed by 4 bases and J by 2 bases, leaving 13 bases between them. The CDR3 spans 15 residues. CDR3 in DNA: TGTGCCAGCAGTTCCCTGGGGGGTTACACAGATACGCAGTATTTT. Its protein product is CASSSLGGYTDTQYF.

As to this clonotype: A junction end diverges from the germline sequence, so it may reflect a read error. The chain is built from TRBV11-3 and TRBJ2-3; TRBD2 aligns across 10 bases. The CDR3 spans 16 residues. Germline-derived CDR1 and CDR2 are SGHNT and YENEEA. The CDR3: CASSLGSSGSLDAQYF. The CDR3, as DNA: TGTGCCAGCAGCTTAGGGTCTAGCGGGAGCCTAGATGCGCAGTATTTT.

On this clonotype itself: It may be a read error: a sequence one base away is much more abundant. The rearrangement links TRBV30 to TRBJ1-5; D not certain. The CDR3 extends over 14 amino acids. The V end lost 3 bases, the J end lost 0 bases, and 9 bases lay between the germline ends. Looked up from germline, CDR1 is GTSNPN and CDR2 is SVGIG (reference sequence). The CDR3 loop reads CAWSGVDSNQPQHF. DNA of the CDR3: TGTGCCTGGAGCGGTGTAGATAGCAATCAGCCCCAGCATTTT.

This clonotype was seen ten or more times. This sequence joins TRBV7-2 and TRBJ2-3; 11 bases fit TRBD2. Trimming took 4 bases from V and 11 from J; bases not matched to a gene: 17. The CDR3 is 17 residues long. CDR1 and CDR2 (germline): SGHTA, FQGNSA. For the CDR3, the DNA is TGTGCCAGCAGCTCGTCTAGCGGGAGGCACCCTTACATAGGGCAGTATTTT. Amino acids: CASSSSSGRHPYIGQYF.

This clonotype showed up many times. This chain uses TRBV2 with TRBJ1-2, with 7 bases fitting TRBD1. This CDR3 spans 14 amino acids. The germline gives CDR1 SNHLY, CDR2 FYNNEI. V was pared by 2 bases and J by 3 bases, with 3 bases of the junction left unmatched. The DNA of the CDR3 is TGTGCCAGCAGTGAATCGGGACAGCACTATGGCTACACCTTC. It yields the protein CASSESGQHYGYTF.

This clonotype was seen ten or more times. The J gene is TRBJ1-1, the V gene TRBV9; unclear D gene. Per the germline V gene, CDR1 is SGDLS and CDR2 is YYNGEE. V dropped 4 bases and J dropped 5 bases, with 12 bases sitting between them. The CDR3 length is 13 residues. The chain's CDR3 is CASSFEGVTEAFF. CDR3 DNA sequence: TGTGCCAGCAGCTTCGAGGGTGTTACTGAAGCTTTCTTT. Full variable domain (missing parts from reference TRBV9 and TRBJ1-1): DSGVTQTPKHLITATGQRVTLRCSPRSGDLSVYWYQQSLDQGLQFLIQYYNGEERAKGNILERFSAQQFPDLHSELNLSSLELGDSALYFCASSFEGVTEAFFGQGTRLTVV.

The rearrangement joins TRBV18 to TRBJ2-3, with D perhaps TRBD1 (5 bases). V lost 0 bases and J lost 6, with 13 bases in between. Per the germline V gene, CDR1 is KGHSH and CDR2 is LQKENI. This CDR3 has 15 amino acids. The CDR3 bases are TGTGCCAGCTCACCACCGGGGCGTGTTCTGGATACGCAGTATTTT. Protein sequence: CASSPPGRVLDTQYF.